The rows below give T cell receptor beta chains drawn from one sample of a study of CD8+ T cells in alopecia areata. Sequencing used immunoSEQ multiplex PCR; TCRdb keeps in-frame clones, though not all of them. The sample records some 150,000 clones, around three fifths being singletons. The sequencing here drew on CD4+ T cells sorted from blood, taken at week 0. These receptors all stem from a human donor with alopecia areata. The CDR3 runs from the conserved cysteine through the conserved F or W. The order of the fields is V gene, D gene, clone size, J gene, CDR3 DNA, CDR3 protein. The D gene is left open where the match is weak. Expanded clones are given a class, and other clones once, few, many or no size at all.

v_call: TRBV30; d_call: TRBD1; clone_size: -; j_call: TRBJ1-2; cdr3_nt: TGTGCCTGGAGTGCCCAGACAGGGGGCTTTGGCTACACCTTC; cdr3_aa: CAWSAQTGGFGYTF
v_call: TRBV19; d_call: TRBD1; clone_size: -; j_call: TRBJ2-6; cdr3_nt: TGTGCCAGTACGGGACAGAGCTCTGGGGCCAACGTCCTGACTTTC; cdr3_aa: CASTGQSSGANVLTF
v_call: TRBV9; d_call: -; clone_size: -; j_call: TRBJ2-3; cdr3_nt: TGTGCCAGCAGCGTAGAGGTCTTCACAGATACGCAGTATTTT; cdr3_aa: CASSVEVFTDTQYF
v_call: TRBV19; d_call: -; clone_size: -; j_call: TRBJ1-5; cdr3_nt: TGTGCCAGTAGTCCTCAGGGAGGTAGCAATCAGCCCCAGCATTTT; cdr3_aa: CASSPQGGSNQPQHF
v_call: TRBV18; d_call: -; clone_size: -; j_call: TRBJ2-2; cdr3_nt: TGTGCCAGCTCACCACCGAGAGTAACAGACACCGGGGAGCTGTTTTTT; cdr3_aa: CASSPPRVTDTGELFF
v_call: TRBV30; d_call: -; clone_size: few; j_call: TRBJ1-5; cdr3_nt: TGTGCCTGGAGTATCGATAACAATCAGCCCCAGCATTTT; cdr3_aa: CAWSIDNNQPQHF
v_call: TRBV9; d_call: TRBD1; clone_size: -; j_call: TRBJ1-2; cdr3_nt: TGTGCCAGCAGCGTAGGACAGGGCCGATTCTATGGCTACACCTTC; cdr3_aa: CASSVGQGRFYGYTF
v_call: TRBV7-2; d_call: -; clone_size: -; j_call: TRBJ2-5; cdr3_nt: TGTGCCAGCAGCTTACACTTTGGCACGTACCAAGAGACCCAGTACTTC; cdr3_aa: CASSLHFGTYQETQYF
v_call: TRBV5-6; d_call: -; clone_size: -; j_call: TRBJ2-7; cdr3_nt: TGTGCCAGCAGCTTGGCCGAGGGACTCGAGCAGTACTTC; cdr3_aa: CASSLAEGLEQYF
v_call: TRBV5-4; d_call: -; clone_size: -; j_call: TRBJ1-2; cdr3_nt: TGTGCCAGCAGCTTGCATGGGAGCGGCTACACCTTC; cdr3_aa: CASSLHGSGYTF
v_call: TRBV7-2; d_call: TRBD1; clone_size: few; j_call: TRBJ2-5; cdr3_nt: TGTGCCAGCAGTTCCAGACAGGGACGAGAGACCCAGTACTTC; cdr3_aa: CASSSRQGRETQYF
v_call: TRBV4-1; d_call: TRBD2; clone_size: -; j_call: TRBJ2-2; cdr3_nt: TGCGCCAGCAGCCACGCGCGGTGGGTAGCGGGTTACACCGGGGAGCTGTTTTTT; cdr3_aa: CASSHARWVAGYTGELFF
v_call: TRBV27; d_call: -; clone_size: -; j_call: TRBJ2-5; cdr3_nt: TGTGCCAGCAGCCTTTTCCTGGGGGGAGCCCAAGAGACCCAGTACTTC; cdr3_aa: CASSLFLGGAQETQYF
v_call: TRBV7-2; d_call: -; clone_size: once; j_call: TRBJ2-5; cdr3_nt: TGTGCCAGCAGCTTAACGGTAACGAAAGAGACCCAGTACTTC; cdr3_aa: CASSLTVTKETQYF
v_call: TRBV29-1; d_call: TRBD1; clone_size: few; j_call: TRBJ1-2; cdr3_nt: TGCAGCGTTGTCGTAGGGGGCCATGGCTACACCTTC; cdr3_aa: CSVVVGGHGYTF
v_call: TRBV9; d_call: TRBD1; clone_size: few; j_call: TRBJ2-1; cdr3_nt: TGTGCCAGCAGCGCAGGACAGGGCAATAATGAGCAGTTCTTC; cdr3_aa: CASSAGQGNNEQFF
v_call: TRBV18; d_call: -; clone_size: few; j_call: TRBJ1-2; cdr3_nt: TGTGCCAGCTCACCCGGGACAATCCCTCCCGGCTATGGCTACACCTTC; cdr3_aa: CASSPGTIPPGYGYTF
v_call: TRBV21-1; d_call: -; clone_size: -; j_call: TRBJ2-7; cdr3_nt: TGTGCCAGCAGCATAGGACAGGTCCGCTACGAGCAGTACTTC; cdr3_aa: CASSIGQVRYEQYF
v_call: TRBV4-3; d_call: -; clone_size: many; j_call: TRBJ1-1; cdr3_nt: TGCGCCAGCAGCCGAGAGAGGTCTAGCGCTGAAGCTTTCTTT; cdr3_aa: CASSRERSSAEAFF
v_call: TRBV2; d_call: -; clone_size: -; j_call: TRBJ2-6; cdr3_nt: TGTGCCAGCAGTGAAATGGACTCTGGGGCCAACGTCCTGACTTTC; cdr3_aa: CASSEMDSGANVLTF
v_call: TRBV7-2; d_call: TRBD1; clone_size: few; j_call: TRBJ1-3; cdr3_nt: TGTGCCAGCATGGGACAGCCCGGGGAAAACACCATATATTTT; cdr3_aa: CASMGQPGENTIYF
v_call: TRBV6-5; d_call: -; clone_size: -; j_call: TRBJ2-2; cdr3_nt: TGTGCCAGCAGTAAATACACCGGGGAGCTGTTTTTT; cdr3_aa: CASSKYTGELFF
v_call: TRBV30; d_call: TRBD1; clone_size: once; j_call: TRBJ2-1; cdr3_nt: TGTGCCGGCACTCCCGGGACAGGGAAATACAATGAGCAGTTCTTC; cdr3_aa: CAGTPGTGKYNEQFF
v_call: TRBV2; d_call: TRBD1; clone_size: -; j_call: TRBJ1-5; cdr3_nt: TGTGCCAGCAGTGAGAAGGGACAGGTCGGGTCAGGCAATCAGCCCCAGCATTTT; cdr3_aa: CASSEKGQVGSGNQPQHF
v_call: TRBV7-9; d_call: -; clone_size: -; j_call: TRBJ2-7; cdr3_nt: TGTGCCAGCAGCCCCGTCTACTACGAGCAGTACTTC; cdr3_aa: CASSPVYYEQYF
v_call: TRBV2; d_call: -; clone_size: -; j_call: TRBJ1-1; cdr3_nt: TGTGCCAGCAGTGAAGCCAATCGGCTCACTGAAGCTTTCTTT; cdr3_aa: CASSEANRLTEAFF
v_call: TRBV5-1; d_call: -; clone_size: -; j_call: TRBJ2-3; cdr3_nt: TGCGCCAGCAGCTCAGGTAGCGTAGATACGCAGTATTTT; cdr3_aa: CASSSGSVDTQYF
v_call: TRBV30; d_call: -; clone_size: -; j_call: TRBJ1-2; cdr3_nt: TGTGCCTGGAGTGTGGTCAGGAATGGCTACACCTTC; cdr3_aa: CAWSVVRNGYTF
v_call: TRBV7-9; d_call: TRBD2; clone_size: -; j_call: TRBJ2-3; cdr3_nt: TGTGCCAGCAGCGGTACCGGGACTAGTCGCACAGATACGCAGTATTTT; cdr3_aa: CASSGTGTSRTDTQYF
v_call: TRBV7-9; d_call: -; clone_size: few; j_call: TRBJ1-5; cdr3_nt: TGTGCCACGGAGGCAGTTAGCAATCAGCCCCAGCATTTT; cdr3_aa: CATEAVSNQPQHF
v_call: TRBV4-2; d_call: -; clone_size: -; j_call: TRBJ2-7; cdr3_nt: TGTGCCAGCAGCCAAGATCAGGAGCGTGAGCAGTACTTC; cdr3_aa: CASSQDQEREQYF